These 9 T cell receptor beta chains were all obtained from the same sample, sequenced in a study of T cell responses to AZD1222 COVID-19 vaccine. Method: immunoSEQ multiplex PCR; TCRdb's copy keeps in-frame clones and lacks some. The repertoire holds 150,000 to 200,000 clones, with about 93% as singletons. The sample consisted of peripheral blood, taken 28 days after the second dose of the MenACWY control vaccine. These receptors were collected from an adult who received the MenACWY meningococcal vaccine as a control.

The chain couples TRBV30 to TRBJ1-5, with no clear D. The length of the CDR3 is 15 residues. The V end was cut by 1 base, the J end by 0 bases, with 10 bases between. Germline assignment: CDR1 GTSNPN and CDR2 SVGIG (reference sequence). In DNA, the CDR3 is TGTGCCTGGAGTGCCTCCGGGAATAGCAATCAGCCCCAGCATTTT. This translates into CAWSASGNSNQPQHF.

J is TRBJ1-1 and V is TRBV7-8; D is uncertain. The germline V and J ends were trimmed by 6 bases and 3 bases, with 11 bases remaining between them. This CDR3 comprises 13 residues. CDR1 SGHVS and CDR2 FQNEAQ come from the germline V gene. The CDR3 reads CASSFQRYTEAFF. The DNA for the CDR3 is TGTGCCAGCAGTTTCCAACGTTACACTGAAGCTTTCTTT.

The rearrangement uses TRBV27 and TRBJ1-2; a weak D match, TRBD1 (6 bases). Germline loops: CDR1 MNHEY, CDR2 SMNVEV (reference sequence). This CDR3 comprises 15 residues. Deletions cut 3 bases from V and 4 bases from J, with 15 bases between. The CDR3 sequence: CASSFGGARSYGYTF. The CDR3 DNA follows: TGTGCCAGCAGTTTTGGGGGGGCGCGCTCCTATGGCTACACCTTC.

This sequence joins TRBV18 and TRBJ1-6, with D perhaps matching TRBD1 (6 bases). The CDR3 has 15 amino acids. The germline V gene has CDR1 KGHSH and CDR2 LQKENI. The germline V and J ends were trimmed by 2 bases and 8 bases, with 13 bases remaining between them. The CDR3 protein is CASSPARGHDSPLHF. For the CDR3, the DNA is TGTGCCAGCTCACCAGCCAGGGGACATGATTCACCCCTCCACTTT.

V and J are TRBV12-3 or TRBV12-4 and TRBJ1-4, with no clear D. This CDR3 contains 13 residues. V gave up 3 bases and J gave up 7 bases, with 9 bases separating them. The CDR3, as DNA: TGTGCCAGCAGTTTCGGGGATGGTGAAAAACTGTTTTTT. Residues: CASSFGDGEKLFF.

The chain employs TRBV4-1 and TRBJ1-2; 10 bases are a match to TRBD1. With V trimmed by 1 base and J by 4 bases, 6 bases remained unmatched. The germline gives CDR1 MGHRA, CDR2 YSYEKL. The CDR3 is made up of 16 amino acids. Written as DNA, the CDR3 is TGCGCCAGCAGCCAAGTCCCGGGACAGGGGACCTATGGCTACACCTTC. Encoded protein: CASSQVPGQGTYGYTF.

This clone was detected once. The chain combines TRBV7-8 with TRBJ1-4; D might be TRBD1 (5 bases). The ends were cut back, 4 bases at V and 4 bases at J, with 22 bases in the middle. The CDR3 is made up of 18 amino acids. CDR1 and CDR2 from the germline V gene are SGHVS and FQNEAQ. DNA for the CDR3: TGTGCCAGCAGCTCCTTGGGCAGGGCAAAGGGCGATAATGAAAAACTGTTTTTT. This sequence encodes CASSSLGRAKGDNEKLFF.

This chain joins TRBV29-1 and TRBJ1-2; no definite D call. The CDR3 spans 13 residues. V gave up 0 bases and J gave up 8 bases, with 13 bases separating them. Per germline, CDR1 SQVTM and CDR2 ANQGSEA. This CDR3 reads CSVEDTTYGGYTF. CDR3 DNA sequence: TGCAGCGTTGAAGATACAACGTATGGGGGCTACACCTTC.

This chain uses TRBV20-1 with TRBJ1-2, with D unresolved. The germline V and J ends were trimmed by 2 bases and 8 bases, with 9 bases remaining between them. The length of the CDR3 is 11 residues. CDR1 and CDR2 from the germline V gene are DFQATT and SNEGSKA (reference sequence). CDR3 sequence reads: CSARRGWGYTF. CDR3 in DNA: TGCAGTGCTAGAAGAGGGTGGGGCTACACCTTC.